These 8 T cell receptor beta chains were sequenced from one sample in a study of blood T cell repertoires in COVID-19. Profiling relied on immunoSEQ multiplex PCR, and the TCRdb table lists in-frame clones only, not all of them. The sample lists 200,000 to 250,000 clones, approximately 81% occurring once. The specimen sequenced was peripheral blood. These receptors were taken from a woman aged 55-70 years who had recovered from COVID-19.

This clone showed up just once. This chain uses TRBV10-3 with TRBJ1-2, with a tentative D call TRBD1 (6 bases). Germline CDR1 ENHRY, CDR2 SYGVKD. This CDR3 spans 17 amino acids. V was pared by 6 bases and J by 0 bases, with 20 bases between. The CDR3 region is CAIRIRDTYTANYGYTF. The CDR3 nucleotides read TGTGCCATCAGGATCCGGGACACCTACACAGCTAACTATGGCTACACCTTC.

This chain uses TRBV5-4 with TRBJ2-3, with 11 bases identical to TRBD2. The germline CDR1 and CDR2 sequences are SGHNT and YYREEE (reference sequence). Germline trimming cut 4 bases from V and 5 bases from J; bases unmatched to any gene: 9. The CDR3 totals 16 residues. The DNA for the CDR3 is TGTGCCAGCAGCGGGGGGACTAGCGGATATGTAGATACGCAGTATTTT. Translation: CASSGGTSGYVDTQYF.

The V call is TRBV6-5, the J call TRBJ2-7; D may be TRBD1 (6 bases). The germline CDR1 and CDR2 sequences are MNHEY and SVGAGI. The ends were cut back, 10 bases at V and 0 bases at J, with 13 bases in the middle. This CDR3 contains 13 residues. CDR3 nucleotide sequence: TGTGCCACCAATAGACAGGTCTCCTACGAGCAGTACTTC. Encoded protein: CATNRQVSYEQYF.

This sequence joins TRBV14 and TRBJ1-1; D is undetermined. CDR1 is SGHDN, CDR2 FVKESK, per germline. This CDR3 contains 17 residues. Trimming pared 1 base from V and 6 bases from J, leaving 21 bases between. In DNA, the CDR3 is TGTGCCAGCAGCCAAGTAGGGTTACGGGAAGCGCGCGCTGAAGCTTTCTTT. Protein product: CASSQVGLREARAEAFF.

The rearrangement uses TRBV4-3 and TRBJ1-1, with 10 bases matching TRBD1. Per germline, CDR1 LGHNA and CDR2 YSLEER. Germline trimming cut 0 bases from V and 4 bases from J; bases unmatched to any gene: 8. The CDR3 has 17 residues. CDR3 sequence: CASSQDMTGGFGTEAFF. Here the CDR3 DNA reads TGCGCCAGCAGCCAAGACATGACAGGGGGCTTTGGCACTGAAGCTTTCTTT.

The chain couples TRBV3-1 (or the pseudogene TRBV3-2) to TRBJ1-1; the D is unclear. The ends were cut back, 4 bases at V and 0 bases at J, with 15 bases in the middle. There are 16 residues in the CDR3. Germline V gives CDR1 LGHDT, CDR2 YNNKEL (reference sequence). CDR3 region: CASSPYYGIMNTEAFF. The CDR3 bases are TGTGCCAGCAGCCCATATTACGGGATCATGAACACTGAAGCTTTCTTT.

The gene calls are TRBV9 and TRBJ2-6; 9 bases align to TRBD1. V gave up 4 bases and J gave up 0 bases; unmatched junction bases: 5. Germline V gene lookup returns CDR1 SGDLS and CDR2 YYNGEE. The CDR3 runs 17 residues. CDR3 sequence reads: CASSPGQGLSGANVLTF. DNA of the CDR3: TGTGCCAGCAGCCCAGGACAGGGGCTCTCTGGGGCCAACGTCCTGACTTTC. Supplemented by reference TRBV9 and TRBJ2-6, the full variable domain reads DSGVTQTPKHLITATGQRVTLRCSPRSGDLSVYWYQQSLDQGLQFLIQYYNGEERAKGNILERFSAQQFPDLHSELNLSSLELGDSALYFCASSPGQGLSGANVLTFGAGSRLTVL.

This chain connects TRBV10-3 to TRBJ1-5; 9 nucleotides agree with TRBD1. Looked up from germline, CDR1 is ENHRY and CDR2 is SYGVKD. The V and J ends lost 6 bases and 3 bases, in that order; junction bases with no gene match: 3. The CDR3 runs 14 residues. For the CDR3, the DNA is TGTGCCATCAGGGGGACAGGGCCCAATCAGCCCCAGCATTTT. Residues: CAIRGTGPNQPQHF.